One sample yielded the 4 T cell receptor beta chains listed below, sequenced in a study of monozygotic twins with inflammatory bowel disease. TCRdb re-called the 5' RACE reads and shows each CDR3 protein once, DNA omitted. The sample holds roughly 100,000 distinct CDR3 sequences. Sequencing was carried out using blood. The source is a human donor with ulcerative colitis or Crohn's disease, or a healthy co-twin of an affected twin (not recorded which).

The chain is built from TRBV7-2 and TRBJ1-2. CDR1 and CDR2 from the germline V gene are SGHTA and FQGNSA. The CDR3 contains 12 residues. This CDR3 reads CASSLEVGGYTF.

The V gene is TRBV24-1, the J gene TRBJ2-3; the TCRdb call, TRBD2, lacks DNA for checking. The CDR3 is made up of 17 amino acids. CDR1 and CDR2 from the germline V gene are KGHDR and SFDVKD. CDR3 protein: CATSDFSRGLPTDTQYF.

The CDR3 is CATSDWTASNEQFF. The chain has TRBV24-1 and TRBJ2-1; TCRdb's D gene call, TRBD1, goes unchecked for lack of DNA. The CDR3 sequence is 14 residues long. Per the germline V gene, CDR1 is KGHDR and CDR2 is SFDVKD.

This rearrangement joins TRBV7-2 to TRBJ1-2; TCRdb's D call of TRBD1 is untestable without DNA. Looked up from germline, CDR1 is SGHTA and CDR2 is FQGNSA. CDR3 size: 16 residues. This chain's CDR3 is CASSPDGTGVTYGYTF.